The clone carrying this TCR beta chain has more than one count but fewer than ten. TCRdb re-called the 5' RACE reads with MiXCR, one entry per CDR3 protein. The table lists 41,000 or so distinct CDR3 sequences, about 4.2% of them singletons. This entry belongs to a study of T cells of healthy individuals. The germline CDR1 and CDR2 sequences are SEHNR and FQNEAQ (reference sequence). The CDR3 loop spans 17 amino acids. V was trimmed by 1 base and J by 8 bases, leaving 21 bases between them. The receptor's source is a human donor in good health. The chain recombines TRBV7-9 with TRBJ1-3; D might be TRBD1 (5 bases). This CDR3 reads CASSLGLIDGPGDTIYF. The CDR3 bases are TGTGCCAGCAGCTTAGGGCTTATCGACGGCCCGGGGGACACCATATATTTT. Full variable domain (rest looked up from reference TRBV7-9 and TRBJ1-3): DTGVSQNPRHKITKRGQNVTFRCDPISEHNRLYWYRQTLGQGPEFLTYFQNEAQLEKSRLLSDRFSAERPKGSFSTLEIQRTEQGDSAMYLCASSLGLIDGPGDTIYFGEGSWLTVV.